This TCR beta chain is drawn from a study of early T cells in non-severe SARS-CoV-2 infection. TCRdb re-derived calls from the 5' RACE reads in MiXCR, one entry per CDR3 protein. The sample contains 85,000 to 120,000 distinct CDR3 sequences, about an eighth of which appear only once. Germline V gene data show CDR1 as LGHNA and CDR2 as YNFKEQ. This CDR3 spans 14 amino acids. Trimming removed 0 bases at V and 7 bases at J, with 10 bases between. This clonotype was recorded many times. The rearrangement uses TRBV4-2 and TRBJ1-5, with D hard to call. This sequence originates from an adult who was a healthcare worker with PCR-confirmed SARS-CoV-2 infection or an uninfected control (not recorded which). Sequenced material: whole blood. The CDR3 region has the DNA TGTGCCAGCAGCCAAGATAACGAGAGGCAGCCCCAGCATTTT. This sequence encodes CASSQDNERQPQHF.